This entry lists 21 T cell receptor beta chains sequenced from one sample in a study of molecular identifiers for immune sequencing clone quantification. TCRdb analysed the PCR reads with MiXCR anew, one entry per CDR3 protein. The sample lists just under 650,000 distinct CDR3 sequences, 15% to 20% seen once, with roughly 0.9% in the top ten. Sequencing was done on a sample of naive CD8+ T cells from blood, with Jurkat cell RNA spiked in. Subset noted: FACS-sorted CD8+CD4-CCR7+CD45RA+ naive T cells. The source is a human donor in good health. Some libraries in this study had Jurkat cell RNA spiked in.

This clonotype was counted at least ten times. This sequence joins TRBV7-2 and TRBJ2-5; TRBD1 matches 7 bases. The CDR3 is 13 amino acids. Germline assignment: CDR1 SGHTA and CDR2 FQGNSA. J lost 5 bases, V lost 5 bases, and 5 bases had no gene match. CDR3 DNA sequence: TGTGCCAGCAGCCGGGACAGCTCGGAGACCCAGTACTTC. It is translated as CASSRDSSETQYF.

This clonotype has a count of ten or more. The rearrangement links TRBV20-1 to TRBJ2-1; D unresolved. Trimming removed 3 bases at V and 9 bases at J, with 15 bases between. Germline lookup yields CDR1 DFQATT and CDR2 SNEGSKA (reference sequence). The CDR3 is made up of 13 amino acids. Here the CDR3 reads CSARPSSMGEQFF. CDR3 in DNA: TGCAGTGCTAGGCCCTCCTCTATGGGTGAGCAGTTCTTC.

This clonotype showed up many times. Written as DNA, the CDR3 is TGTGCCAGCAGTTTAGTAGGTGGTCAAGGGGACCTAGGGCAGTTCTTC. This codes for CASSLVGGQGDLGQFF. This chain connects TRBV12-3 or TRBV12-4 to TRBJ2-1; D tentatively fits TRBD1 or TRBD2 (5 bases each). The ends were cut back, 1 base at V and 12 bases at J, with 22 bases in the middle. The CDR3 totals 16 residues.

This clonotype was observed many times. The gene calls are TRBV7-9 and TRBJ2-3; TRBD2 is a possible D gene (7 bases). Germline loops: CDR1 SEHNR, CDR2 FQNEAQ (reference sequence). Trimming cost V 5 bases and J 0 bases, with 12 bases left between them. The CDR3 contains 15 residues. The CDR3 sequence: CASSDGGLSTDTQYF. In nucleotides, the CDR3 is TGTGCCAGCAGCGACGGGGGGCTCAGCACAGATACGCAGTATTTT. Combining the CDR3 with reference TRBV7-9 and TRBJ2-3 gives the whole variable domain DTGVSQNPRHKITKRGQNVTFRCDPISEHNRLYWYRQTLGQGPEFLTYFQNEAQLEKSRLLSDRFSAERPKGSFSTLEIQRTEQGDSAMYLCASSDGGLSTDTQYFGPGTRLTVL.

There are many counts of this clonotype. The chain links TRBV12-3 or TRBV12-4 to TRBJ2-7; 12 bases fit TRBD1. The V segment lost 6 bases and the J segment 2 bases; nucleotides outside the gene matches: 2. CDR3 size: 14 residues. The CDR3 sequence is CASSGTGGAYEQYF. For the CDR3, the DNA is TGTGCCAGCAGCGGGACAGGGGGCGCCTACGAGCAGTACTTC.

This clonotype has at least ten counts. The rearrangement links TRBV5-1 to TRBJ1-1; D gene uncertain. The V end was cut by 0 bases, the J end by 0 bases, with 9 bases between. This CDR3 has 15 amino acids. Germline loops: CDR1 SGHRS, CDR2 YFSETQ. The CDR3 is CASSLAFGLNTEAFF. CDR3 DNA: TGCGCCAGCAGCTTGGCGTTTGGGTTGAACACTGAAGCTTTCTTT.

This clonotype turned up a few times. The chain recombines TRBV9 with TRBJ2-3; TRBD2 agrees at 7 bases. V was clipped by 4 bases and J by 4 bases; unmatched bases: 12. The V gene's germline CDR1 is SGDLS and CDR2 YYNGEE. CDR3 length: 16 residues. The CDR3 DNA reads TGTGCCAGCAGCCATATCCGGGACTATCCCCCAGATACGCAGTATTTT. Translated, it gives CASSHIRDYPPDTQYF.

Remarks on this clonotype: A much larger clone lies one base from this, so it may be a read error. The chain links TRBV5-1 to TRBJ2-7, with 7 bases aligning to TRBD1. Germline V gene data show CDR1 as SGHRS and CDR2 as YFSETQ. This CDR3 contains 15 residues. CDR3 protein: CAGSLGQRTSYEQYF. CDR3 coding DNA: TGCGCCGGCAGCTTGGGACAGCGCACTTCCTACGAGCAGTACTTC.

Ten or more counts support this clonotype. V and J are TRBV4-2 and TRBJ2-7; D may be TRBD2 (5 bases). The CDR3 contains 16 residues. CDR1 is LGHNA and CDR2 is YNFKEQ in the germline V gene. V was clipped by 3 bases and J by 1 base, with 16 bases between them. The CDR3 loop reads CASSQEDPSVSYEQYF. The DNA of the CDR3 is TGTGCCAGCAGCCAGGAGGACCCCAGCGTTTCCTACGAGCAGTACTTC.

This clonotype was seen at least ten times. This chain uses TRBV7-2 with TRBJ1-1, with D maybe TRBD1 (6 bases). The CDR3 covers 19 residues. Germline V gene data show CDR1 as SGHTA and CDR2 as FQGNSA. V lost 1 base, J lost 5 bases, and 26 bases lay in between. CDR3 nucleotide sequence: TGTGCCAGCAGCTTAGTGGTGGGGGGGGCGCGACTTAGCGGGACTGAAGCTTTCTTT. Translated: CASSLVVGGARLSGTEAFF.

This clonotype was counted at least ten times. The gene calls are TRBV24-1 and TRBJ2-3; 8 bases agree with TRBD2. Trimming removed 0 bases from V and 0 bases from J; junction bases left unmatched: 10. Looked up from germline, CDR1 is KGHDR and CDR2 is SFDVKD. This CDR3 has 19 residues. Written as DNA, the CDR3 is TGTGCCACCAGTGATTTGAAGCGGGAGCGGATAGCTAGCACAGATACGCAGTATTTT. This sequence encodes CATSDLKRERIASTDTQYF.

The sample holds a few counts of this clonotype. The genes are TRBV27 and TRBJ1-5, with 8 bases identical to TRBD1. V lost 6 bases and J lost 4; bases outside the gene matches: 8. CDR1 and CDR2 from the germline V gene are MNHEY and SMNVEV (reference sequence). There are 15 residues in the CDR3. The CDR3 region is CASSPWGTGNQPQHF. CDR3 sequence (DNA): TGTGCCAGCAGCCCTTGGGGGACAGGTAATCAGCCCCAGCATTTT.

This clonotype was observed many times. The chain links TRBV13 to TRBJ2-5; no reliable D call. Germline CDR1 and CDR2: PRHDT and FYEKMQ (reference sequence). The CDR3 loop spans 15 amino acids. V was cut by 0 bases and J by 4 bases, with 12 bases left in between. CDR3 region: CASSLGEQGRETQYF. In nucleotides, the CDR3 is TGTGCCAGCAGCTTAGGAGAACAAGGGCGAGAGACCCAGTACTTC. Full variable domain (outside the CDR3, taken from reference TRBV13 and TRBJ2-5): AAGVIQSPRHLIKEKRETATLKCYPIPRHDTVYWYQQGPGQDPQFLISFYEKMQSDKGSIPDRFSAQQFSDYHSELNMSSLELGDSALYFCASSLGEQGRETQYFGPGTRLLVL.

The chain has TRBV9 and TRBJ2-7, with D perhaps given as TRBD1 or TRBD2 (5 bases each). V dropped 0 bases and J dropped 5 bases, with 18 bases sitting between them. The germline V gene has CDR1 SGDLS and CDR2 YYNGEE. The CDR3 is made up of 16 amino acids. The CDR3 loop reads CASSVDGAGPANEQYF. The CDR3 bases are TGTGCCAGCAGCGTAGACGGGGCAGGCCCTGCCAACGAGCAGTACTTC. Looking up the rest from reference TRBV9 and TRBJ2-7 gives the full variable domain: DSGVTQTPKHLITATGQRVTLRCSPRSGDLSVYWYQQSLDQGLQFLIQYYNGEERAKGNILERFSAQQFPDLHSELNLSSLELGDSALYFCASSVDGAGPANEQYFGPGTRLTVT.

A note on this clonotype: It may be a read error: a sequence one base away is much more abundant. The chain carries TRBV14 and TRBJ1-2; D is uncertain. This CDR3 is 15 amino acids long. CDR1 is SGHDN and CDR2 is FVKESK in the germline V gene. Trimming took 1 base from V and 3 from J, leaving 12 bases between them. The CDR3 DNA reads as TGTGCCAGCAGCCAAGTGGCCGGGTCTGACTATGGCTACACCTTC. This gives the protein CASSQVAGSDYGYTF.

In its sample, this clonotype was seen many times. The DNA for the CDR3 is TGTGCCAGCAGCGCGGGAGGGAGGTACGAGCAGTACTTC. It translates to CASSAGGRYEQYF. This chain links TRBV7-2 with TRBJ2-7; TRBD2 matches 9 bases. The trim removed 5 bases at V and 4 bases at J, leaving 3 bases unmatched. Germline CDR1 is SGHTA and CDR2 is FQGNSA. The CDR3 totals 13 residues. Full variable domain (missing parts from reference TRBV7-2 and TRBJ2-7): GAGVSQSPSNKVTEKGKDVELRCDPISGHTALYWYRQSLGQGLEFLIYFQGNSAPDKSGLPSDRFSAERTGGSVSTLTIQRTQQEDSAVYLCASSAGGRYEQYFGPGTRLTVT.

This clonotype appeared many times. This chain uses TRBV7-9 with TRBJ2-7, with D maybe TRBD1 (6 bases). Germline CDR1 and CDR2: SEHNR and FQNEAQ (reference sequence). The CDR3 is made up of 12 amino acids. V lost 5 bases and J lost 5, with 10 bases in between. The CDR3 coding sequence is TGTGCCAGCAGCGGGACATCCGACGAGCAGTACTTC. Protein: CASSGTSDEQYF.

As for this clonotype: The junction departs from germline at one end; a sequencing error may be responsible. The chain recombines TRBV12-3 or TRBV12-4 with TRBJ2-1; no clear D gene. The CDR3 length is 16 residues. This chain's CDR3 is CTSSSHTMSSYNEQFF. The CDR3 DNA reads as TGTACCAGCAGTTCCCACACCATGAGCTCCTACAATGAGCAGTTCTTC.

In the case of this clonotype: One junction end does not reproduce the germline sequence, and a read error may be involved. The DNA of the CDR3 is TGTACCAGCAGCCACAGAGGAGGGGCGCTGGGGATCGAGCAGTACTTC. Translated: CTSSHRGGALGIEQYF. This chain joins TRBV14 and TRBJ2-7, with D possibly TRBD2 on 6 matching bases. The CDR3 runs to 16 residues. Per the germline V gene, CDR1 is SGHDN and CDR2 is FVKESK. Drawing the rest from reference TRBV14 and TRBJ2-7, the complete variable domain is EAGVTQFPSHSVIEKGQTVTLRCDPISGHDNLYWYRRVMGKEIKFLLHFVKESKQDESGMPNNRFLAERTGGTYSTLKVQPAELEDSGVYFCTSSHRGGALGIEQYFGPGTRLTVT.

Worth noting for this clonotype: Sequence at one end of the junction differs from germline and may be a read error. The chain joins TRBV5-3 to TRBJ2-1, with D possibly matching TRBD2 (5 bases). TRBV5-3 is an ORF; its function is uncertain. This CDR3 has 18 residues. The CDR3: CASSFAGSPTSSSNEQFF. The CDR3 DNA sequence: TGTGCCAGCAGCTTCGCGGGCAGCCCGACGAGCTCCTCCAATGAGCAGTTCTTC.

The rearrangement joins TRBV28 to TRBJ2-1; no definite D call. The CDR3 has 19 amino acids. Trimming took 4 bases from V and 2 from J, leaving 24 bases between them. Germline V CDR1 and CDR2: MDHEN, SYDVKM. DNA for the CDR3: TGTGCCAGCAGTTCACACAAGTCCGCCGCCCCGGGCGCCTACAATGAGCAGTTCTTC. Encoded protein: CASSSHKSAAPGAYNEQFF.